One and the same sample provided the 29 T cell receptor beta chains below, sequenced in a study of Tregs in tolerant kidney transplant recipients. The repertoire was sequenced with immunoSEQ multiplex PCR; TCRdb's copy has only in-frame clones and lacks some. Recorded here are about 30,000 clones; the top ten clones represent approximately 15%. This sample comprised CD8+ T cells from blood, obtained before the transplant. Every receptor here comes from a human donor who received a combined kidney and bone marrow transplant.

In regard to this clone: The read terminates 3 residues before the CDR3 end, so the remaining end is supplied by the germline J gene. V usage is TRBV10-2 and J usage is TRBJ2-7; TRBD1 aligns across 9 bases. The germline gives CDR1 WSHSY, CDR2 SAAADI. The CDR3 covers 14 residues. J was trimmed by 2 bases and V by 3 bases; bases with no gene match: 2. The CDR3 reads CASSDRDRAYEQYF. The part of the CDR3 DNA that was read is TGCGCCAGCAGTGACAGGGACAGGGCCTACGAG.

A remark on this clone: Read sequence stops 3 residues before the CDR3 end, and the germline J gene provides the missing end. V is TRBV11-2 and J is TRBJ2-7; a weak D match, TRBD2 (7 bases). Germline-derived CDR1 and CDR2 are SGHAT and FQNNGV. V lost 5 bases, J lost 6 bases, and 20 bases lay in between. CDR3 length: 15 residues. The DNA read from the CDR3 is TGTGCCAGCAGCAAAAGGGGGGGGGCCTACGGCGAG. This sequence encodes CASSKRGGAYGE. The entire CDR3 protein is CASSKRGGAYGEQYF.

As regards this clone: The CDR3 is cut off 3 residues early in the read; its end comes from the germline J gene. This rearrangement joins TRBV10-3 to TRBJ2-7; 7 bases agree with TRBD2. The CDR3 is made up of 16 amino acids. Germline V gene sequence: CDR1 ENHRY, CDR2 SYGVKD. The junction had 6 bases not matched to a gene; V was cut back by 0 bases and J by 1 base. The part of the CDR3 DNA that was read is TGTGCCATCAGTGAGTCAGTAGCGGGTAATTCCTACGAG. It specifies CAISESVAGNSYE. The CDR3, in full, reads CAISESVAGNSYEQYF.

Concerning this clone itself: A read error may produce the germline difference seen at one junction end. The read finishes 3 residues shy of the CDR3 end, and the germline J gene is used to complete it. V and J are TRBV2 and TRBJ2-3; TRBD2 agrees at 14 bases. The CDR3 totals 17 residues. The germline V gene encodes CDR1 SNHLY and CDR2 FYNNEI. The CDR3 region is CASSEAGLAGGTGTQYF. The DNA read from the CDR3 is TGTGCCAGCAGTGAAGCCGGACTAGCGGGAGGCACAGGTACG.

Comment on this clone: The CDR3 is cut off 3 residues early in the read; its end comes from the germline J gene. The chain is built from TRBV7-2 and TRBJ2-7; maybe TRBD2 (7 bases). Germline V CDR1 and CDR2: SGHTA, FQGNSA. This CDR3 is built from 14 residues. Trimming pared 5 bases from V and 3 bases from J, leaving 14 bases between. The DNA read from the CDR3 is TGTGCCAGCAGCCCCGGGGGGCGATACTACGAG. This gives the protein CASSPGGRYYE. The CDR3 in full is CASSPGGRYYEQYF.

Remarks on this clone: The read halts 3 residues ahead of the CDR3 end, with the missing end drawn from the germline J gene. The J gene is TRBJ2-3, the V gene TRBV19, with a possible D match to TRBD2 (7 bases). Germline loops: CDR1 LNHDA, CDR2 SQIVND (reference sequence). Trimming pared 10 bases from V and 3 bases from J, leaving 20 bases between. The CDR3 is made up of 15 amino acids. Here the CDR3 reads CATYPRGASTDTQYF. CDR3 DNA (partial): TGTGCCACCTACCCTCGGGGGGCAAGTACAGATACG.

Of note for this clone: The read terminates 3 residues ahead of where the CDR3 ends, so the germline J gene completes it. V gene TRBV5-6 combines with J gene TRBJ2-7; TRBD1 matches 8 bases. V gave up 3 bases and J gave up 3 bases; unmatched junction bases: 2. The CDR3 covers 13 residues. Per germline, CDR1 SGHDT and CDR2 YYEEEE. The CDR3 bases that were read are TGTGCCAGCAGCTCTGGGACAGGCTACGAG. It is translated as CASSSGTGYE. In full, the CDR3 is CASSSGTGYEQYF.

Regarding this clone: The CDR3 end falls 3 residues outside the read, so it is completed with the germline J gene. The chain links TRBV7-2 to TRBJ2-7; TRBD2 matches 8 bases. The CDR3 spans 13 residues. Germline V gene data show CDR1 as SGHTA and CDR2 as FQGNSA. After removal of 5 bases from V and 4 bases from J, the junction contained 4 bases not matched to a gene. CDR3 bases read: TGTGCCAGCAGCGCCGTAGCGGGGTACGAG. Its protein product is CASSAVAGYE. The CDR3 reads in full as CASSAVAGYEQYF.

For this clone: The read falls 3 residues short of the CDR3 end, and the missing part is taken from the germline J gene. This chain links TRBV29-1 with TRBJ2-3, with 10 bases fitting TRBD2. The germline V gene has CDR1 SQVTM and CDR2 ANQGSEA. V was clipped by 4 bases and J by 5 bases; unmatched bases: 6. The CDR3 spans 14 residues. The part of the CDR3 DNA that was read is TGCAGCGTTGTACCAGCGGGAGGGGTAGATACG. Translating it yields CSVVPAGGVDT. The whole CDR3 protein is CSVVPAGGVDTQYF.

About this clone: With the read ending 3 residues before the CDR3 end, the germline J gene is used to fill in that end. The chain employs TRBV7-3 and TRBJ1-1; 7 nucleotides align to TRBD1. CDR3 length equals 16 residues. CDR1 SGHTA and CDR2 FQGTGA come from the germline V gene. After removal of 2 bases from V and 0 bases from J, the junction contained 6 bases not matched to a gene. The CDR3 here is CASSLGAGGMNTEAFF. The DNA read from the CDR3 is TGTGCCAGCAGCTTAGGGGCAGGGGGGATGAACACTGAA.

As regards this clone: The CDR3 extends 3 residues past the end of the read, so its final part is completed from the germline J gene. The V call is TRBV19, the J call TRBJ1-2, with 9 bases matching TRBD1. Germline assignment: CDR1 LNHDA and CDR2 SQIVND (reference sequence). This CDR3 spans 14 amino acids. With 3 bases clipped from V and 6 bases from J, the junction kept 5 bases outside the gene matches. The covered CDR3 bases are TGTGCCAGTAGTATGATCGGGACAGGGCATGGC. This sequence encodes CASSMIGTGHG. The whole CDR3 sequence reads CASSMIGTGHGYTF.

Regarding this clone: The DNA ends 3 residues before the CDR3 does, and the rest of the CDR3 is filled in from the germline J gene. V is TRBV6-1 and J is TRBJ2-7; 8 nucleotides match TRBD2. The ends lost 1 base at V and 4 bases at J; junction bases unmatched: 6. CDR1 is MNHNS, CDR2 SASEGT, per germline. The CDR3 is made up of 15 amino acids. The CDR3 loop is CASSEVVAGRYEQYF. CDR3 DNA (partial): TGTGCCAGCAGTGAAGTGGTAGCGGGAAGGTACGAG.

With regard to this clone: The CDR3 end is not reached by the read, which stops 3 residues before it; the germline J gene fills it in. The V gene is TRBV30, the J gene TRBJ2-5; TRBD1 aligns across 10 bases. CDR3 size: 14 residues. V was pared by 2 bases and J by 2 bases, with 2 bases of the junction left unmatched. Looked up from germline, CDR1 is GTSNPN and CDR2 is SVGIG (reference sequence). CDR3 bases read: TGTGCCTGGAGTTTGGGACAGGGGCAAGAGACC. Amino acid sequence: CAWSLGQGQET. The entire CDR3 sequence reads CAWSLGQGQETQYF.

Incomplete CDR3 DNA: TGTGCCAGCAGCTTATTAGACTGGGCCTACGAG. Protein sequence: CASSLLDWAYE. The full CDR3 is CASSLLDWAYEQYF. V and J are TRBV11-2 and TRBJ2-7; D not certain. The read ends 3 residues early relative to the CDR3; the germline J gene fills the gap. This CDR3 contains 14 residues. Looked up from germline, CDR1 is SGHAT and CDR2 is FQNNGV. Between the trimmed V and J ends, which lost 2 bases and 2 bases, there was a span of 10 bases.

For this clone: The CDR3 end falls 3 residues outside the read, so it is completed with the germline J gene. This chain connects TRBV10-3 to TRBJ2-3; D remains ambiguous. Per germline, CDR1 ENHRY and CDR2 SYGVKD. The CDR3 has 13 residues. V shed 7 bases and J shed 2 bases, with 10 bases lying between them. CDR3 in amino acids: CAINLDPTDTQYF. Partial CDR3 DNA: TGTGCCATCAACTTAGATCCCACAGATACG.

As concerns this clone: The read is 3 residues too short to cover the CDR3 end, so that end is filled in from the germline J gene. The V gene is TRBV7-9, the J gene TRBJ1-5; a possible D gene is TRBD1 (5 bases). Trimming took 5 bases from V and 7 from J, leaving 15 bases between them. Germline CDR1 and CDR2: SEHNR and FQNEAQ (reference sequence). The CDR3 is 14 residues long. The CDR3 DNA, read in part, is TGTGCCAGCAGCCCCTTGGACACGGAACAGCCC. It encodes CASSPLDTEQP. The full-length CDR3 reads as CASSPLDTEQPQHF.

On this clone: The read falls 3 residues short of the CDR3 end, and the missing part is taken from the germline J gene. The V gene is TRBV19, the J gene TRBJ2-1; 7 bases are shared with TRBD2. The CDR3 runs to 15 residues. Germline-derived CDR1 and CDR2 are LNHDA and SQIVND (reference sequence). Trimming at V came to 2 bases and at J to 9 bases, leaving 10 bases not matched to a gene. CDR3 in amino acids: CASSISFAGEGEQFF. The CDR3 DNA, read in part, is TGTGCCAGTAGTATATCCTTTGCGGGAGAGGGTGAG.

Comments on this clone: The read comes to an end 3 residues before the CDR3 does, leaving the germline J gene to fill in the end. The chain has TRBV12-5 and TRBJ1-1; D unresolved. Trimming left V 3 bases short and J 6 bases short, with 8 bases between. Germline CDR1 LGHNT, CDR2 FRNRAP. This CDR3 spans 12 amino acids. CDR3 DNA (partial): TGTGCTAGTGGTTTCTCCCTAGCTGAA. It translates to CASGFSLAE. The full CDR3 protein reads CASGFSLAEAFF.

CDR3 DNA, as far as it was read: TGTGCCAGCAGTGAGGCTAGCGGGGGCTACGAG. Translating gives CASSEASGGYE. The full CDR3 protein reads CASSEASGGYEQYF. The gene calls are TRBV2 and TRBJ2-7, with 10 positions matching TRBD2. The sequence runs out 3 residues before the end of the CDR3; the remainder is reconstructed from the germline J gene. Germline V CDR1 and CDR2: SNHLY, FYNNEI. The CDR3 runs 14 residues. V dropped 3 bases and J dropped 3; count of bases not matched to a gene: 2.

Points on this clone: The read falls 3 residues short of the CDR3 end, and the missing part is taken from the germline J gene. This rearrangement joins TRBV6-2 or TRBV6-3 to TRBJ2-1; 7 positions match TRBD2. Germline lookup yields CDR1 MNHEY and CDR2 SVGEGT. The CDR3 extends over 13 amino acids. V gave up 8 bases and J gave up 5 bases; unmatched junction bases: 6. CDR3 sequence reads: CASQSGMNNEQFF. Incomplete CDR3 DNA: TGTGCCAGCCAAAGCGGGATGAACAATGAG.

As regards this clone: Read coverage stops 3 residues before the CDR3 terminus; the germline J gene supplies the remainder. The chain links TRBV19 to TRBJ1-4, with D hard to call. V lost 3 bases to trimming and J lost 0 bases, with 8 bases between them. Per germline, CDR1 LNHDA and CDR2 SQIVND (reference sequence). The CDR3 is 15 amino acids. The DNA read from the CDR3 is TGTGCCAGTAGTATGTATCCCGCAACTAATGAAAAA. It is translated as CASSMYPATNEK. The entire CDR3 protein is CASSMYPATNEKLFF.

With regard to this clone: The read ends 3 residues early relative to the CDR3; the germline J gene fills the gap. V and J are TRBV29-1 and TRBJ2-3, with D unclear. The V gene's germline CDR1 is SQVTM and CDR2 ANQGSEA. This CDR3 has 11 amino acids. CDR3 protein: CSSIRTDTQYF. The sequenced part of the CDR3 DNA is TGCAGTAGTATCCGCACAGATACG.

As for this clone: The read gets to within 3 residues of the CDR3 end, and the germline J gene fills in the rest. V usage is TRBV5-4 and J usage is TRBJ2-7; D may be TRBD2 (6 bases). V was cut by 3 bases and J by 3 bases, with 7 bases left in between. The CDR3 totals 12 residues. From germline, CDR1 is SGHNT and CDR2 YYREEE (reference sequence). The CDR3: CASSWGDYEQYF. The part of the CDR3 DNA that was read is TGTGCCAGCAGCTGGGGGGACTACGAG.

Points on this clone: The read falls 3 residues short of the CDR3 end, and the missing part is taken from the germline J gene. The rearrangement links TRBV19 to TRBJ2-7, with D possibly matching TRBD2 (6 bases). The V gene's germline CDR1 is LNHDA and CDR2 SQIVND (reference sequence). Trimming stripped 0 bases from V and 1 base from J, with 10 bases between. The CDR3 is 15 amino acids. CDR3: CASSIDLAGSYEQYF. The sequenced part of the CDR3 DNA is TGTGCCAGTAGTATAGACCTCGCGGGATCCTACGAG.

Details on this clone: The read ends 3 residues early relative to the CDR3; the germline J gene fills the gap. V is TRBV7-9 and J is TRBJ2-7, with D perhaps TRBD1 (6 bases). Germline V gives CDR1 SEHNR, CDR2 FQNEAQ (reference sequence). This CDR3 is 13 amino acids long. V was pared by 7 bases and J by 1 base, with 11 bases between. The sequenced part of the CDR3 DNA is TGTGCCAGCACCCCCGGACAGTCCTACGAG. This gives the protein CASTPGQSYE. The CDR3, in full, reads CASTPGQSYEQYF.

A note on this clone: The read is 3 residues too short to cover the CDR3 end, so that end is filled in from the germline J gene. The chain carries TRBV18 and TRBJ2-7; possibly TRBD2 for D (7 bases). CDR1 is KGHSH, CDR2 LQKENI, per germline. The V gene lost 0 bases and the J gene lost 4 bases, with 13 bases spanning the gap. CDR3 length: 15 amino acids. The CDR3 DNA, read in part, is TGTGCCAGCTCACCACCTGGGGGGGCGTCTTACGAG. It translates to CASSPPGGASYE. The CDR3, in full, reads CASSPPGGASYEQYF.

As for this clone: Sequencing ends 3 residues short of the CDR3 end; the germline J gene provides the rest. The rearrangement joins TRBV19 to TRBJ2-1; 10 bases match TRBD2. Germline V gives CDR1 LNHDA, CDR2 SQIVND (reference sequence). The V segment lost 2 bases and the J segment 2 bases; nucleotides outside the gene matches: 0. The CDR3 totals 15 residues. CDR3 amino acids: CASSITSGTYNEQFF. The CDR3 bases that were read are TGTGCCAGTAGTATAACTAGCGGGACCTACAATGAG.

To note about this clone: The read ends 3 residues early relative to the CDR3; the germline J gene fills the gap. This chain uses TRBV20-1 with TRBJ2-1, with D possibly TRBD1 on 5 matching bases. The CDR3 is 15 amino acids. Trimming shortened V by 0 bases and J by 9 bases, and 18 bases separated the two germline ends. Germline V gene data show CDR1 as DFQATT and CDR2 as SNEGSKA (reference sequence). The CDR3 reads CSAREVGQSPGEQFF. CDR3 bases read: TGCAGTGCTAGAGAGGTGGGGCAGTCCCCGGGTGAG.

On this clone itself: The CDR3 end is not reached by the read, which stops 3 residues before it; the germline J gene fills it in. The chain joins TRBV19 to TRBJ2-1, with D possibly TRBD2 on 6 matching bases. The germline CDR1 and CDR2 sequences are LNHDA and SQIVND (reference sequence). Deletions cut 1 base from V and 3 bases from J, with 19 bases between. The CDR3 has 18 amino acids. This chain's CDR3 is CASSIAAGLTSLYNEQFF. CDR3 bases read: TGTGCCAGTAGTATAGCCGCGGGACTCACAAGCCTCTACAATGAG.